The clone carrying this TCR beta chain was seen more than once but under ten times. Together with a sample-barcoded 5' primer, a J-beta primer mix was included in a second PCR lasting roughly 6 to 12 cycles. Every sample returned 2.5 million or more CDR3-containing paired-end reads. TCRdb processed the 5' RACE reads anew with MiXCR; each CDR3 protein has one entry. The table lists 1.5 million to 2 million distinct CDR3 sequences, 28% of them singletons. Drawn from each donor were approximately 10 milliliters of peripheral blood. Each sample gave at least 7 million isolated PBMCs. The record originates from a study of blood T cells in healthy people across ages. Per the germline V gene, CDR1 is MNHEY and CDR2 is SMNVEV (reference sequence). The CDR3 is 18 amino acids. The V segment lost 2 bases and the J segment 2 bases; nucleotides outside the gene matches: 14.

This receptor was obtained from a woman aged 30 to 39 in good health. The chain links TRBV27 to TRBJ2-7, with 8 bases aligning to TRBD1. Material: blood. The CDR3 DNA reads TGTGCCAGCAGTTTAACCGTGAGGACAGGGCTTCCCCCCTACGAGCAGTACTTC. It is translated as CASSLTVRTGLPPYEQYF.